The table lists the clone carrying this T cell receptor (beta chain) with a few counts. J gave up 5 bases and V 1 base, and 4 bases lay outside the gene matches. The CDR3 has 16 amino acids. Germline V gene lookup returns CDR1 SGHRS and CDR2 YFSETQ. TCRdb re-analysed the 5' RACE reads in MiXCR, keeping a single row per CDR3 protein. The sample carries tens of thousands of distinct CDR3 sequences, about 19% recorded once. Sequenced material: naive CD4+ T cells sorted from a lymph node. This sample's subset: naive CD4+ T cells, CD4+CD45RA+CD25-. J is TRBJ2-3 and V is TRBV5-1; 13 positions match TRBD2. The receptor was isolated from a female donor with breast cancer. The CDR3 DNA is TGCGCCAGCAGCTTGTCAGGACTAGCGGGAGAAGATACGCAGTATTTT. This sequence encodes CASSLSGLAGEDTQYF. Variable domain in full (rest from reference TRBV5-1 and TRBJ2-3): KAGVTQTPRYLIKTRGQQVTLSCSPISGHRSVSWYQQTPGQGLQFLFEYFSETQRNKGNFPGRFSGRQFSNSRSEMNVSTLELGDSALYLCASSLSGLAGEDTQYFGPGTRLTVL.